This T cell receptor beta chain was obtained from a study of identical twins. TCRdb re-called the 5' RACE reads through MiXCR, storing one row per CDR3 protein. The sample records under 900,000 distinct CDR3 sequences, 18% being singletons. The J segment lost 9 bases and the V segment lost 2 bases, leaving 3 bases of the junction unmatched. CDR1 is MNHEY and CDR2 is SVGAGI in the germline V gene. CDR3 length: 12 residues. Healthy Caucasians supplied all donations. These data were also filed under a second study, of T cells expressing NK-cell markers. From that second work: All TCR beta repertoires analysed originated from sorted CD3+CD56+NKG2C+, CD3+CD56+NKG2C- and CD3+CD56-NKG2C+ T cells. Once again these clonotypes came out on top in the CD3+CD56-NKG2C+ fraction of several donors.

This TCR was sampled from a woman younger than 35 in good health. The sample consisted of PBMCs. The chain is built from TRBV6-5 and TRBJ1-2; 7 bases agree with TRBD1. DNA for the CDR3: TGTGCCAGCAGTTACGGGACAGAGAGCTACACCTTC. Amino acids: CASSYGTESYTF.